This T cell receptor (beta chain) was identified during a study of shared clonotypes between healthy human individuals. Naive CD8 populations comprised CD45RO-negative cells positively selected for CCR7, excluding terminally differentiated effector memory CD45RA+ cells. Sequenced by immunoSEQ multiplex PCR; TCRdb stores in-frame clones only, minus some. This table holds about 680,000 clones, about 90% found once. Germline loops: CDR1 SEHNR, CDR2 FQNEAQ (reference sequence). The length of the CDR3 is 14 residues. V lost 10 bases to trimming and J lost 4 bases; unmatched junction nucleotides: 10. This chain joins TRBV7-9 and TRBJ1-1; 9 positions match TRBD1. This clonotype was sampled from a man under 40 in good health. Sequencing was done on a sample of naive CD8+ T cells sorted from blood. CDR3 residues: CATQGQGGFTEAFF. CDR3 in DNA: TGTGCCACACAGGGACAGGGAGGTTTCACTGAAGCTTTCTTT.